A selection of T cell receptor beta chains follows, all from one sample in a study of shared clonotypes between healthy human individuals. Data came from immunoSEQ multiplex PCR; TCRdb stores just in-frame clones and leaves some out. The table records over a million clones, 65% to 75% of them present only once. Input material: memory CD4+ T cells sorted from blood. The source of these receptors is a man aged 18 to 35 in good health. Both conserved end residues are part of each CDR3. A D gene is named only where the DNA matches it firmly. Expanded clones are given a class, and other clones once, few, many or no size at all.

d_call: NA; j_call: TRBJ1-5; v_call: TRBV30; clone_size: NA; cdr3_nt: TGTGCCTGGAGTGCGGCCCAGGGAGGAAATCAGCCCCAGCATTTT; cdr3_aa: CAWSAAQGGNQPQHF
d_call: TRBD2; j_call: TRBJ2-7; v_call: TRBV6-5; clone_size: NA; cdr3_nt: TGTGCCAGCAGTTACTCGGCTAGCGGGAACACCTACGAGCAGTACTTC; cdr3_aa: CASSYSASGNTYEQYF
d_call: TRBD2; j_call: TRBJ2-2; v_call: TRBV2; clone_size: NA; cdr3_nt: TGTGCCAGCAAGGGGACTAGCGGGCGTGACGGGGAGCTGTTTTTT; cdr3_aa: CASKGTSGRDGELFF
d_call: TRBD2; j_call: TRBJ2-5; v_call: TRBV5-1; clone_size: NA; cdr3_nt: TGCGCCAGCAGCTTACTAGCGGGGGTTAGGGAGACCCAGTACTTC; cdr3_aa: CASSLLAGVRETQYF
d_call: NA; j_call: TRBJ2-3; v_call: TRBV27; clone_size: NA; cdr3_nt: TGTGCCAGCAGTTACACATTTTCTAGCACAGATACGCAGTATTTT; cdr3_aa: CASSYTFSSTDTQYF
d_call: TRBD2; j_call: TRBJ2-1; v_call: TRBV7-2; clone_size: NA; cdr3_nt: TGTGCCAGCAGCTTAGTGGGGACTAGTCTCAATGAGCAGTTCTTC; cdr3_aa: CASSLVGTSLNEQFF
d_call: TRBD2; j_call: TRBJ2-1; v_call: TRBV11-1; clone_size: NA; cdr3_nt: TGTGCCAGCAGCGCTGCCTCGCTAGCGGGGGGGCCAAATAATGAGCAGTTCTTC; cdr3_aa: CASSAASLAGGPNNEQFF
d_call: TRBD2; j_call: TRBJ2-3; v_call: TRBV5-1; clone_size: NA; cdr3_nt: TGCGCCAGCACCCCCGGACTAGCGGGGGGCACAGATACGCAGTATTTT; cdr3_aa: CASTPGLAGGTDTQYF
d_call: NA; j_call: TRBJ1-4; v_call: TRBV5-6; clone_size: NA; cdr3_nt: TGTGCCAGCAGCTCGGTCGGGACGGCAAAAAATGAAAAACTGTTTTTT; cdr3_aa: CASSSVGTAKNEKLFF
d_call: NA; j_call: TRBJ2-4; v_call: TRBV7-2; clone_size: many; cdr3_nt: TGTGCCAGCAGCTTAGATCCCGCAGAAAACATTCAGTACTTC; cdr3_aa: CASSLDPAENIQYF
d_call: TRBD2; j_call: TRBJ2-7; v_call: TRBV18; clone_size: NA; cdr3_nt: TGTGCCAGCTCGGGCGGGAGCTCCTCCGAGCAGTACTTC; cdr3_aa: CASSGGSSSEQYF
d_call: TRBD1; j_call: TRBJ1-2; v_call: TRBV6-5; clone_size: NA; cdr3_nt: TGTGCCAGCAGTTACCTGGGGACAGGTACCAACTATGGCTACACCTTC; cdr3_aa: CASSYLGTGTNYGYTF
d_call: TRBD2; j_call: TRBJ2-1; v_call: TRBV29-1; clone_size: NA; cdr3_nt: TGCAGCGCCCCGGCCGGTAGCGGGAGACGAAATGAGCAGTTCTTC; cdr3_aa: CSAPAGSGRRNEQFF
d_call: NA; j_call: TRBJ2-7; v_call: TRBV7-9; clone_size: few; cdr3_nt: TGTGCCAGCAGCTTGTCTCTAACCTACGAGCAGTACTTC; cdr3_aa: CASSLSLTYEQYF
d_call: TRBD2; j_call: TRBJ2-7; v_call: TRBV9; clone_size: NA; cdr3_nt: TGTGCCAGCAGCGTAGGAGATAGCGGGGGGGCGCAGCGTTCCTACGAGCAGTACTTC; cdr3_aa: CASSVGDSGGAQRSYEQYF